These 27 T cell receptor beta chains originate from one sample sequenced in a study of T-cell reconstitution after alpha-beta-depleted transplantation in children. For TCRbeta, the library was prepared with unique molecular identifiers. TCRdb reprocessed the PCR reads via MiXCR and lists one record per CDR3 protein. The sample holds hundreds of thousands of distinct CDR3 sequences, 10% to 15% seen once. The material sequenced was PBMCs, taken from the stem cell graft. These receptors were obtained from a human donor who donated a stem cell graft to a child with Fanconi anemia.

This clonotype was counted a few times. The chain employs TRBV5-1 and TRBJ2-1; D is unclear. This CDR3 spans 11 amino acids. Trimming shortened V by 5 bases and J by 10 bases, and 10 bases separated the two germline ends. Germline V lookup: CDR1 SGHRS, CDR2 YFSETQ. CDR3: CASRVGEEQFF. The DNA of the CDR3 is TGCGCCAGCAGGGTAGGTGAGGAGCAGTTCTTC.

In DNA form, the CDR3 reads TGTGCCCGACGTCGGGTGGGCACCGGGGAGCTGTTTTTT. This codes for CARRRVGTGELFF. V gene TRBV12-3 or TRBV12-4 combines with J gene TRBJ2-2, with D unresolved. CDR3 length: 13 residues. The V end lost 11 bases, the J end lost 4 bases, and 14 bases lay between the germline ends.

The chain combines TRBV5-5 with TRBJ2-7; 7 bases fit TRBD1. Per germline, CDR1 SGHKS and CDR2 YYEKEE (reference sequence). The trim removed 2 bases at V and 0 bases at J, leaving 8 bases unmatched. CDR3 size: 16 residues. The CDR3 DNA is TGTGCCAGCAGCTTACTTCCGGACAGGAGCTCCTACGAGCAGTACTTC. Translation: CASSLLPDRSSYEQYF. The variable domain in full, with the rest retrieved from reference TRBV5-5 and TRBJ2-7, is DAGVTQSPTHLIKTRGQQVTLRCSPISGHKSVSWYQQVLGQGPQFIFQYYEKEERGRGNFPDRFSARQFPNYSSELNVNALLLGDSALYLCASSLLPDRSSYEQYFGPGTRLTVT.

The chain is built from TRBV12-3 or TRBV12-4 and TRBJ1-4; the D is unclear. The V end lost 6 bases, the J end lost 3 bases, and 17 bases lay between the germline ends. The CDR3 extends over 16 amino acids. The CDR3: CASSSVPWDANEKLFF. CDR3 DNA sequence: TGTGCCAGCAGCTCCGTCCCCTGGGATGCTAATGAAAAACTGTTTTTT.

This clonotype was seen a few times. The CDR3 reads CASSKGQGKTEAFF. The DNA of the CDR3 is TGTGCCAGCAGCAAAGGACAGGGTAAAACTGAAGCTTTCTTT. This chain links TRBV6-1 with TRBJ1-1, with TRBD1 identical over 8 bases. CDR3 size: 14 residues. The J segment lost 5 bases and the V segment lost 6 bases, leaving 8 bases of the junction unmatched. Germline CDR1 reads MNHNS; CDR2 reads SASEGT.

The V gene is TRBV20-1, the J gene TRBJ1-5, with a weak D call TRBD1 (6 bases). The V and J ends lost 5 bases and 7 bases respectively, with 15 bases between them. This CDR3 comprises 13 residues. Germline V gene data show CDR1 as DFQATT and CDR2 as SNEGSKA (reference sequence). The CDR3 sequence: CSARWGQRQPQHF. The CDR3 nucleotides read TGCAGTGCTCGGTGGGGGCAACGGCAGCCCCAGCATTTT.

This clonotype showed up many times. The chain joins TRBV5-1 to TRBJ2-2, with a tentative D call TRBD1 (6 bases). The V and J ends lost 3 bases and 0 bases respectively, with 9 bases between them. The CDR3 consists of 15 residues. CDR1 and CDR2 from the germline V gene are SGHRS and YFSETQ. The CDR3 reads CASSSRGANTGELFF. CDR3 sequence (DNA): TGCGCCAGCAGCTCCAGGGGAGCGAACACCGGGGAGCTGTTTTTT.

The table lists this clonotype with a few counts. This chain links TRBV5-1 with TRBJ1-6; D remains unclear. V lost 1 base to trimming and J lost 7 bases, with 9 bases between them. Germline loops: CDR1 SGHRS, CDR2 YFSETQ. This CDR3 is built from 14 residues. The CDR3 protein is CASSLLAVNSPLHF. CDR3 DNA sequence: TGCGCCAGCAGCTTGTTGGCGGTAAATTCACCCCTCCACTTT.

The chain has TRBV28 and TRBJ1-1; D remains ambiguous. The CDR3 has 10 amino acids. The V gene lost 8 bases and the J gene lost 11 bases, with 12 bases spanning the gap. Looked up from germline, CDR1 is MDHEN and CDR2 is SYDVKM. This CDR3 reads CASGRSVAFF. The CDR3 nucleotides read TGTGCCAGCGGGAGGAGCGTGGCTTTCTTT.

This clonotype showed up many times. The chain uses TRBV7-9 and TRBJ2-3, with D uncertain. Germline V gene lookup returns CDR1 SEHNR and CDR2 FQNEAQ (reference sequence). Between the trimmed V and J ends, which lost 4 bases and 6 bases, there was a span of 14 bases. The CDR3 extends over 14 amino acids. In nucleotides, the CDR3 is TGTGCCAGCAGCTCCGGCGGTACGTGGGATACGCAGTATTTT. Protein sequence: CASSSGGTWDTQYF.

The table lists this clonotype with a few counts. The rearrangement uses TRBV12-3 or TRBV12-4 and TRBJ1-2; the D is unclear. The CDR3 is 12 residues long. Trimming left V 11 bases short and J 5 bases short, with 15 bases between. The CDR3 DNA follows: TGTGCCGTCCGGGTTTTACCTTATGGCTACACCTTC. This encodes CAVRVLPYGYTF.

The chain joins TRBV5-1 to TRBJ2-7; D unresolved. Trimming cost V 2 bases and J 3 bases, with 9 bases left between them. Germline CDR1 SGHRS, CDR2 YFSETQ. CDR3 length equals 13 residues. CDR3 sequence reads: CASSFIPGYEQYF. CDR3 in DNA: TGCGCCAGCAGCTTTATCCCCGGCTACGAGCAGTACTTC.

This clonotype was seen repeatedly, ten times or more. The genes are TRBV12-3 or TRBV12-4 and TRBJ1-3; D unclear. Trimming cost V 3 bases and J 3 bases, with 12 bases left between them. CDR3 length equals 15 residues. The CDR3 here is CASSFDGVFGNTIYF. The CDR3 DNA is TGTGCCAGCAGTTTCGACGGGGTCTTTGGAAACACCATATATTTT.

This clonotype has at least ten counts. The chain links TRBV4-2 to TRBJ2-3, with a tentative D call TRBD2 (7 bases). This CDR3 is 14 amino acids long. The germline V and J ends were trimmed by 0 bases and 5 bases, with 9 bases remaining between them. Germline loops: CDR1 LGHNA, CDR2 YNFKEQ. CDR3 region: CASSQDGGLDTQYF. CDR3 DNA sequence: TGTGCCAGCAGCCAAGACGGGGGGCTAGATACGCAGTATTTT.

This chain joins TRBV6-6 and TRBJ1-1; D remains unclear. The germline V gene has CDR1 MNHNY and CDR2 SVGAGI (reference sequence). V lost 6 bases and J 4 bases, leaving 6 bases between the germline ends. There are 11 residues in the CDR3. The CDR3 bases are TGTGCCAGCAGCGAGAGCACTGAAGCTTTCTTT. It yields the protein CASSESTEAFF.

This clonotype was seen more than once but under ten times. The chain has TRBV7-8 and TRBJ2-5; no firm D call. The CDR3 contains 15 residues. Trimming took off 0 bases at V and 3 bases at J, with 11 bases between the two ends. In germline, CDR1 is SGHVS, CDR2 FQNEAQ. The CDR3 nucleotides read TGTGCCAGCAGCTTAGCAGCGTGGATAAAAGAGACCCAGTACTTC. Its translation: CASSLAAWIKETQYF.

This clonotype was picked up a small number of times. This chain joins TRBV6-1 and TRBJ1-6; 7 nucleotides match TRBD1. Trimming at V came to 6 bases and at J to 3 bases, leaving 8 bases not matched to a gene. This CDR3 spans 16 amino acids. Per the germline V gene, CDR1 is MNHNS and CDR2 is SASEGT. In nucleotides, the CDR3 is TGTGCCAGCAGACCCCGATGGGACAGCTATAATTCACCCCTCCACTTT. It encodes CASRPRWDSYNSPLHF.

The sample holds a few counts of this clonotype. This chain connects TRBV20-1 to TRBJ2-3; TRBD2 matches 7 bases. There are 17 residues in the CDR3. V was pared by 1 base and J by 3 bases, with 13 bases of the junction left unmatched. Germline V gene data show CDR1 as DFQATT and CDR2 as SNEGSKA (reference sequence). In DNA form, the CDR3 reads TGCAGTGCTAGAGTACCCGGGGCGGGGGAGGGAACAGATACGCAGTATTTT. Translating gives CSARVPGAGEGTDTQYF.

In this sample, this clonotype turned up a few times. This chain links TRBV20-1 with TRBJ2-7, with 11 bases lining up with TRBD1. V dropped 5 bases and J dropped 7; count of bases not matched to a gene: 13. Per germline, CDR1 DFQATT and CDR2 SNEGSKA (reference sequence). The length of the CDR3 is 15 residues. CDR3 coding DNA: TGCAGTGCTCAGTCCCCCCGGACAGGGGGCGGTGAGCAGTACTTC. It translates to CSAQSPRTGGGEQYF.

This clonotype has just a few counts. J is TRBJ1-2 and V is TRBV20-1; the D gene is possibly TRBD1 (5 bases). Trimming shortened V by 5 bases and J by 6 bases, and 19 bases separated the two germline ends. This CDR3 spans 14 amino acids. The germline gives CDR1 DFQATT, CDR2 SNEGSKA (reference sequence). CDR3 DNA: TGCAGTGCTTCGGTGGGGGGAGGAACGAATGGCTACACCTTC. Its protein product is CSASVGGGTNGYTF.

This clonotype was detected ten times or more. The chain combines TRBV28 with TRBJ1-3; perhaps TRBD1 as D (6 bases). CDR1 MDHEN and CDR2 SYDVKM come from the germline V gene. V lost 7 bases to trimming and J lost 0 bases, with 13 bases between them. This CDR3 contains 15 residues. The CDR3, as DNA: TGTGCCAGCAAGGGGGGGGCGCGCTCTGGAAACACCATATATTTT. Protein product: CASKGGARSGNTIYF.

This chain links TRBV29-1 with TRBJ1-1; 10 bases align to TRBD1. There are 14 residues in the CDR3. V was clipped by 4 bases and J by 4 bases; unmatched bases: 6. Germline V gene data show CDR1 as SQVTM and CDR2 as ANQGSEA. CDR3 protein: CSVGETGGGTEAFF. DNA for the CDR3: TGCAGCGTTGGGGAGACAGGGGGCGGCACTGAAGCTTTCTTT.

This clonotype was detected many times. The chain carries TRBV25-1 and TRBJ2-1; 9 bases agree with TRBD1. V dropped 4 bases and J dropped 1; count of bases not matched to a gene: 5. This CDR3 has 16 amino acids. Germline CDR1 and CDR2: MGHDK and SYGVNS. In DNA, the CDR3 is TGTGCCAGCAGTGCTTTACAGGGGGCATCCTACAATGAGCAGTTCTTC. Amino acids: CASSALQGASYNEQFF. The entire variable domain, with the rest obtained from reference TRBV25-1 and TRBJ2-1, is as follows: EADIYQTPRYLVIGTGKKITLECSQTMGHDKMYWYQQDPGMELHLIHYSYGVNSTEKGDLSSESTVSRIRTEHFPLTLESARPSHTSQYLCASSALQGASYNEQFFGPGTRLTVL.

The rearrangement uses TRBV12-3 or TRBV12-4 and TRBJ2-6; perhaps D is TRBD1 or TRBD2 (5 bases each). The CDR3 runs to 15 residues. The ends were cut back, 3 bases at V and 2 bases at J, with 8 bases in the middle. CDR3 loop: CASSLRGAGANVLTF. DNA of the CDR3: TGTGCCAGCAGTTTGAGGGGAGCTGGGGCCAACGTCCTGACTTTC.

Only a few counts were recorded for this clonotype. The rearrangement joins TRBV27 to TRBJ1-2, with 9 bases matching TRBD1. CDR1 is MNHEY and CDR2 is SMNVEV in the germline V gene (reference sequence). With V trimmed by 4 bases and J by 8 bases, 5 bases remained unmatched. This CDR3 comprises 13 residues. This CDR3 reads CASSSGDRGGYTF. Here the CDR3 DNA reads TGTGCCAGCAGTTCAGGAGACAGGGGGGGCTACACCTTC.

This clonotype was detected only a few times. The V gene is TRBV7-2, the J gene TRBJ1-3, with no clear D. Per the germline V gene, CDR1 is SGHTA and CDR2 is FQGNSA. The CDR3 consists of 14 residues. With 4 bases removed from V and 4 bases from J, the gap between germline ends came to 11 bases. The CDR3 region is CASSYDDTGNTIYF. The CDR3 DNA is TGTGCCAGCAGCTACGATGACACAGGAAACACCATATATTTT.

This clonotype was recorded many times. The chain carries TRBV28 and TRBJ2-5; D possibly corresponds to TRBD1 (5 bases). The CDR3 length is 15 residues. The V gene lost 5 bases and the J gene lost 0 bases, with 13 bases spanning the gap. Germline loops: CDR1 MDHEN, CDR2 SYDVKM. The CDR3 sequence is CASSTLTAYQETQYF. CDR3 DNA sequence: TGTGCCAGCAGTACCTTGACAGCGTACCAAGAGACCCAGTACTTC.